This TCR beta chain was found in a study of shared clonotypes between healthy human individuals. The study's findings and limits: Generation probabilities of non-shared clonotypes were lower (relative to those shared by all four donors).

This CDR3 region has 15 residues. Trimming stripped 7 bases from V and 7 bases from J, with 20 bases between. Germline V gene data show CDR1 as SGHDN and CDR2 as FVKESK. For every subset, genomic DNA was evenly distributed across several immunoSEQ plates. Measured with immunoSEQ multiplex PCR; TCRdb has only the in-frame clones, and not every one. The repertoire has a few hundred thousand clones, roughly 91% of them found once; the top ten carry 16%. Concerning this clone: Its antigen is unidentified.

The source is a man younger than 30 in good health. Sequences were obtained from memory CD8+ T cells sorted from blood. Sample subset: CD45RO+ cells pooled with CCR7-negative TemRA cells. The chain has TRBV14 and TRBJ1-5, with D perhaps TRBD1 (6 bases). The CDR3 DNA follows: TGTGCCAGCATCTCAAGGGCGTACAGGGTCCAGCCCCAGCATTTT. This encodes CASISRAYRVQPQHF.